In this sample, the clone carrying this T cell receptor (beta chain) turned up many times. The sample comes from a study of Graves' ophthalmopathy and Graves' hyperthyroidism. The sequenced template was RNA, covering the TCR beta CDR3 region. HTBI-primed RT-PCR formed the first round, and a multiplex PCR formed the second. TCRdb reprocessed the multiplex PCR reads with MiXCR, giving one entry per CDR3 protein. This table holds more than 1,000,000 distinct CDR3 sequences, about 38% found once. It was on clinical symptoms, serum thyroxine, TRAb, thyroid ultrasound and orbital computed tomography that diagnosis relied. The CDR3 contains 14 residues. Germline CDR1 and CDR2: SQVTM and ANQGSEA. Trimming cost V 6 bases and J 5 bases; bases outside gene matches: 8.

This clonotype was obtained from an adult man with Graves' hyperthyroidism. Sequenced: peripheral blood or thyroid tissue (not recorded which). The chain couples TRBV29-1 to TRBJ1-5, with 9 bases aligning to TRBD1. CDR3 coding DNA: TGCAGCGTCACCGGGACAGGGAAGGATCAGCCCCAGCATTTT. Translating it yields CSVTGTGKDQPQHF.